This T cell receptor beta chain derives from a study of T cells in women clearing cervical HPV infection. In regard to this clone: With the read ending 3 residues before the CDR3 end, the germline J gene is used to fill in that end.

The data were produced by immunoSEQ multiplex PCR, yet TCRdb's version contains in-frame clones alone and is incomplete. Listed are some 43,000 clones; approximately 0.98% falls within the top ten. The V gene end was trimmed by 5 bases and the J gene end by 1 base; junction bases not matched to a gene: 9. This CDR3 comprises 15 residues. Germline CDR1 is DFQATT and CDR2 is SNEGSKA (reference sequence). The TCR sequence derives from a woman aged 18-70 years with a cervical HPV16 infection that either progressed to CIN3+ or cleared (not recorded which). The V call is TRBV20-1, the J call TRBJ2-3; TRBD2 aligns across 7 bases. The sequenced sample was blood buffy coat. CDR3 DNA (partial): TGCAGTGCTTCAATCCGGGGGAGGGGCACAGATACG. It specifies CSASIRGRGTDT. The whole CDR3 sequence reads CSASIRGRGTDTQYF.